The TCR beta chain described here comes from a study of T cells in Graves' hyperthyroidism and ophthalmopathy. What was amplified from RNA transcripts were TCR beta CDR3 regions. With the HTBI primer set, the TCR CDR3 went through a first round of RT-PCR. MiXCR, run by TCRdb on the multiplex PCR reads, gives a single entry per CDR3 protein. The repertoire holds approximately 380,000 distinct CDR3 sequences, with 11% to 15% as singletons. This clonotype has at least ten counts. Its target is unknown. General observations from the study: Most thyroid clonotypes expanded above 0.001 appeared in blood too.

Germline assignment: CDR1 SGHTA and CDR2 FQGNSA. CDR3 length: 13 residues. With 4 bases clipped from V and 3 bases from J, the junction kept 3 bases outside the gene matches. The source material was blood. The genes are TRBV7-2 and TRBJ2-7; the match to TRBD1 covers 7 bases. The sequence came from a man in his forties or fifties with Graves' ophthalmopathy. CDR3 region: CASSSRTGYEQYF. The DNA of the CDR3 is TGTGCCAGCAGCTCGAGGACAGGCTACGAGCAGTACTTC.